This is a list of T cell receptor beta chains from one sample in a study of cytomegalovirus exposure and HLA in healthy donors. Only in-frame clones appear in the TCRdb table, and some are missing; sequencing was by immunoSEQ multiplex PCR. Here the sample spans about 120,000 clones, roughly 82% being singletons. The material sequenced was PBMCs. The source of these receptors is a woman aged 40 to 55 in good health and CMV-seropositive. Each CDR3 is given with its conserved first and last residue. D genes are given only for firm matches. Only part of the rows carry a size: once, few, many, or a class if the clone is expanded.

cdr3_nt: TGTGCCAGCAGTCCCCAGTATAGCAATCAGCCCCAGCATTTT; cdr3_aa: CASSPQYSNQPQHF; v_call: TRBV6-5; d_call: -; clone_size: -; j_call: TRBJ1-5
cdr3_nt: TGTGCCAGCAGCAAAGATCCCTTAGACAGGGCCTTTGGAGGCACTGAAGCTTTCTTT; cdr3_aa: CASSKDPLDRAFGGTEAFF; v_call: TRBV21-1; d_call: -; clone_size: -; j_call: TRBJ1-1
cdr3_nt: TGTGCCAGCAGTTTTGGGCAGGGAAGTGGCTACACCTTC; cdr3_aa: CASSFGQGSGYTF; v_call: TRBV27; d_call: -; clone_size: -; j_call: TRBJ1-2
cdr3_nt: TGCGCCAGCAGCTTGGAAGGGGGGGAAGGCTACACCTTC; cdr3_aa: CASSLEGGEGYTF; v_call: TRBV5-1; d_call: -; clone_size: -; j_call: TRBJ1-2
cdr3_nt: TGTGCCAGCCTTGGAGGGTTCAGTGAGCAGTTCTTC; cdr3_aa: CASLGGFSEQFF; v_call: TRBV28; d_call: -; clone_size: -; j_call: TRBJ2-1
cdr3_nt: TGTGCCAGCAGTTTCAACCTCCGGGCTAGCGGGAGTTTGTACAATGAGCAGTTCTTC; cdr3_aa: CASSFNLRASGSLYNEQFF; v_call: TRBV28; d_call: TRBD2; clone_size: few; j_call: TRBJ2-1
cdr3_nt: TGTGCCAGCAGCCCTAGACTAGCGGGAGGGCCAACAGATACGCAGTATTTT; cdr3_aa: CASSPRLAGGPTDTQYF; v_call: TRBV7-3; d_call: TRBD2; clone_size: -; j_call: TRBJ2-3
cdr3_nt: TGTGCTAGTGGATACCGGGAGACCCAGTACTTC; cdr3_aa: CASGYRETQYF; v_call: TRBV12-5; d_call: -; clone_size: -; j_call: TRBJ2-5
cdr3_nt: TGCGCCAGCAGCCAAGAGGGGACTAGTTCGTACCCTAGCACAGATACGCAGTATTTT; cdr3_aa: CASSQEGTSSYPSTDTQYF; v_call: TRBV4-3; d_call: TRBD2; clone_size: -; j_call: TRBJ2-3
cdr3_nt: TGCGCCAGCAGCCAAGAACCCCCCGGGAACACTAACTATGGCTACACCTTC; cdr3_aa: CASSQEPPGNTNYGYTF; v_call: TRBV4-1; d_call: -; clone_size: -; j_call: TRBJ1-2
cdr3_nt: TGTGCCATCAACGAGCGGGGCAACACCGGGGAGCTGTTTTTT; cdr3_aa: CAINERGNTGELFF; v_call: TRBV10-3; d_call: TRBD2; clone_size: -; j_call: TRBJ2-2
cdr3_nt: TGTGCCATCGCAGGACAGGGGAGAGATGGCTACACCTTC; cdr3_aa: CAIAGQGRDGYTF; v_call: TRBV10-3; d_call: TRBD1; clone_size: -; j_call: TRBJ1-2
cdr3_nt: TGTGCCAGCTCACAACTCAGAGCGGGGGCCTACGAGCAGTACTTC; cdr3_aa: CASSQLRAGAYEQYF; v_call: TRBV18; d_call: TRBD2; clone_size: -; j_call: TRBJ2-7
cdr3_nt: TGCAGCGCCCGAGCAGGGTCTGGAGGGGAGACCCAGTACTTC; cdr3_aa: CSARAGSGGETQYF; v_call: TRBV29-1; d_call: -; clone_size: -; j_call: TRBJ2-5
cdr3_nt: TGTGCCAGCAGCTTAGCGGGGGGTAGCGGGCGGCAATCGCAGTATTTT; cdr3_aa: CASSLAGGSGRQSQYF; v_call: TRBV7-8; d_call: TRBD2; clone_size: -; j_call: TRBJ2-3
cdr3_nt: TGTGCCAGCAGCTTGGAAGGACAGGGGTACTACGAGCAGTACTTC; cdr3_aa: CASSLEGQGYYEQYF; v_call: TRBV5-6; d_call: TRBD1; clone_size: -; j_call: TRBJ2-7
cdr3_nt: TGTGCCAGCAGAAATATGACAGGGCTGAACACTGAAGCTTTCTTT; cdr3_aa: CASRNMTGLNTEAFF; v_call: TRBV7-9; d_call: TRBD1; clone_size: few; j_call: TRBJ1-1
cdr3_nt: TGTGCCAGCACCAATCACGCGGGGGCGACAGATACGCAGTATTTT; cdr3_aa: CASTNHAGATDTQYF; v_call: TRBV7-2; d_call: -; clone_size: -; j_call: TRBJ2-3
cdr3_nt: TGTGCCAGTAGTATAGGGGGACAGCTTGAAGCTTTCTTT; cdr3_aa: CASSIGGQLEAFF; v_call: TRBV19; d_call: TRBD1; clone_size: -; j_call: TRBJ1-1
cdr3_nt: TGTGCCAGCAGCGCACTAGCGGGGAGATACAATGAGCAGTTCTTC; cdr3_aa: CASSALAGRYNEQFF; v_call: TRBV7-2; d_call: TRBD2; clone_size: -; j_call: TRBJ2-1
cdr3_nt: TGCGCCAGCACCCCGGGACTAGTGATAGCCCCGCCGCAAGAGACCCAGTACTTC; cdr3_aa: CASTPGLVIAPPQETQYF; v_call: TRBV4-3; d_call: TRBD2; clone_size: -; j_call: TRBJ2-5
cdr3_nt: TGTGCCAGCAGCTCCCATGGGGGCCTCCAAGAGACCCAGTACTTC; cdr3_aa: CASSSHGGLQETQYF; v_call: TRBV7-2; d_call: -; clone_size: -; j_call: TRBJ2-5
cdr3_nt: TGTGCCAGCAGTTTAATGCAGAAGAACACTGAAGCTTTCTTT; cdr3_aa: CASSLMQKNTEAFF; v_call: TRBV28; d_call: -; clone_size: -; j_call: TRBJ1-1
cdr3_nt: TGTGCCAGCAGTTTAACTGGACAGGGCTTGGCTGAGCAGTTCTTC; cdr3_aa: CASSLTGQGLAEQFF; v_call: TRBV27; d_call: TRBD1; clone_size: -; j_call: TRBJ2-1
cdr3_nt: TGCACCAGCAGCTTACGACCGGTAGCGGGTCCCCCCCGCGAGCAGTACTTC; cdr3_aa: CTSSLRPVAGPPREQYF; v_call: TRBV1; d_call: -; clone_size: -; j_call: TRBJ2-7
cdr3_nt: TGTGCCAGCAGCTTAGAAAGGGGGTACACCATATATTTT; cdr3_aa: CASSLERGYTIYF; v_call: TRBV7-9; d_call: -; clone_size: -; j_call: TRBJ1-3
cdr3_nt: TGTGCCAGCAGTGAATTAGCGGGGGGGCAAGAGACCCAGTACTTC; cdr3_aa: CASSELAGGQETQYF; v_call: TRBV6-1; d_call: TRBD2; clone_size: -; j_call: TRBJ2-5
cdr3_nt: TGCGCCAGCAGCCAGGACACTAGCCCAGATACGCAGTATTTT; cdr3_aa: CASSQDTSPDTQYF; v_call: TRBV4-3; d_call: -; clone_size: -; j_call: TRBJ2-3
cdr3_nt: TGTGCCAGCAGCTTGGCGCGGGTGAACACTGAAGCTTTCTTT; cdr3_aa: CASSLARVNTEAFF; v_call: TRBV5-6; d_call: -; clone_size: -; j_call: TRBJ1-1
cdr3_nt: TGTGCCAGCAGCCTAGGGACTAGCGGGGGAAACCAAGAGACCCAGTACTTC; cdr3_aa: CASSLGTSGGNQETQYF; v_call: TRBV5-6; d_call: TRBD2; clone_size: once; j_call: TRBJ2-5
cdr3_nt: TGTGCCAGCAGCTTAGTACACAGGGGCAATGAGCAGTTCTTC; cdr3_aa: CASSLVHRGNEQFF; v_call: TRBV7-8; d_call: TRBD1; clone_size: -; j_call: TRBJ2-1
cdr3_nt: TGTGCCAGCAGTGGCCCGGGACAGGGGATTGGCAATGAGCAGTTCTTC; cdr3_aa: CASSGPGQGIGNEQFF; v_call: TRBV6-1; d_call: TRBD1; clone_size: -; j_call: TRBJ2-1
cdr3_nt: TGTGCCAGCAGTGTTCCACGACTAGGGTCCTACGAGCAGTACTTC; cdr3_aa: CASSVPRLGSYEQYF; v_call: TRBV6-5; d_call: -; clone_size: -; j_call: TRBJ2-7